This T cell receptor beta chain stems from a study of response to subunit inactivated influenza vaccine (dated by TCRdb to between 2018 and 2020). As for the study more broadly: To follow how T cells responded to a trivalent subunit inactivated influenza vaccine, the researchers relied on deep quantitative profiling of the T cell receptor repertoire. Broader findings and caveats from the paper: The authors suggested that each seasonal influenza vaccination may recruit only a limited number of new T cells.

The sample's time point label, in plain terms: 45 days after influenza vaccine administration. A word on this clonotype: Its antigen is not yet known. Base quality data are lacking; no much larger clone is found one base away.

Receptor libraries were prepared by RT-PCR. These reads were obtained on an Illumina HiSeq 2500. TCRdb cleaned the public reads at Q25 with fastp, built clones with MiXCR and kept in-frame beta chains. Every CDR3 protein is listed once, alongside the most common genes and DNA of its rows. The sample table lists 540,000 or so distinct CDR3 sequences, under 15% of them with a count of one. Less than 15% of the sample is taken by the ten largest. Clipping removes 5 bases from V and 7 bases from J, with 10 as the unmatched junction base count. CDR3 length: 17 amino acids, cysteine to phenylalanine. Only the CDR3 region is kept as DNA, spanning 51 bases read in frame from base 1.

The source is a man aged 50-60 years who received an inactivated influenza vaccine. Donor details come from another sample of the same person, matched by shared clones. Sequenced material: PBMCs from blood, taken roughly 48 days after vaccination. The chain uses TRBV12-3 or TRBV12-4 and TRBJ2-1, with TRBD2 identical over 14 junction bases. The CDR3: CASSVGLAGVGGNEQFF. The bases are TGTGCCAGCAGTGTGGGACTAGCGGGAGTCGGCGGTAATGAGCAGTTCTTC.